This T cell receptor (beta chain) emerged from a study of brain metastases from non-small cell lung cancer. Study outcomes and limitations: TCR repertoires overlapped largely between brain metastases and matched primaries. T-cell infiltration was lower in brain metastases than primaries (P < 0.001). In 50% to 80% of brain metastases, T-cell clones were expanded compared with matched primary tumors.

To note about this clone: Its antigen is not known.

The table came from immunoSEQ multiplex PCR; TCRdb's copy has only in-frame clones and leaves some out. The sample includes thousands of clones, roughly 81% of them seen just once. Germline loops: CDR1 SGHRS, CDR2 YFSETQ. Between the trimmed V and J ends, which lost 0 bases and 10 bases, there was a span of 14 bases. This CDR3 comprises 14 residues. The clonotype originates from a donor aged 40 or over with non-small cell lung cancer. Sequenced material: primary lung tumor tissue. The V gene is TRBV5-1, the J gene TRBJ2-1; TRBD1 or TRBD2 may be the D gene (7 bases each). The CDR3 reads CASSLASGGGEQFF. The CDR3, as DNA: TGCGCCAGCAGCTTGGCCTCAGGGGGAGGGGAGCAGTTCTTC. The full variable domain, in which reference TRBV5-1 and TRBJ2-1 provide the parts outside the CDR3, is KAGVTQTPRYLIKTRGQQVTLSCSPISGHRSVSWYQQTPGQGLQFLFEYFSETQRNKGNFPGRFSGRQFSNSRSEMNVSTLELGDSALYLCASSLASGGGEQFFGPGTRLTVL.